This paragraph reports one T cell receptor beta chain. Its target is not known. An end of the junction does not agree with germline; a read error may underlie this. Germline V gives CDR1 SSHAT, CDR2 FNYEAQ (reference sequence). The CDR3 length is 14 residues. Regulatory T cells were sorted from thawed PBMCs rested overnight at 37°C with around 190 IU/ml IL-2. This specimen comes from a study of Tregs in tolerant kidney transplant recipients. Study information: Recipients received nonmyeloablative bone marrow transplants from related graft donors, with transient mixed chimerism.

Points from the study as a whole: This study did not directly address biological reproducibility.

Measured with immunoSEQ multiplex PCR; TCRdb has only the in-frame clones, and not every one. The sample holds roughly 80,000 clones, around 90% seen once. The sequence came from a human donor who received a combined kidney and bone marrow transplant. The genes are TRBV7-7 and TRBJ2-5; TRBD2 agrees at 8 bases. This specimen was Tregs from blood, taken before the transplant. CDR3 nucleotide sequence: TGTGCTAGCAGCCGGGCGGGGGGCGGAGAGACCCAGTACTTC. Protein: CASSRAGGGETQYF.